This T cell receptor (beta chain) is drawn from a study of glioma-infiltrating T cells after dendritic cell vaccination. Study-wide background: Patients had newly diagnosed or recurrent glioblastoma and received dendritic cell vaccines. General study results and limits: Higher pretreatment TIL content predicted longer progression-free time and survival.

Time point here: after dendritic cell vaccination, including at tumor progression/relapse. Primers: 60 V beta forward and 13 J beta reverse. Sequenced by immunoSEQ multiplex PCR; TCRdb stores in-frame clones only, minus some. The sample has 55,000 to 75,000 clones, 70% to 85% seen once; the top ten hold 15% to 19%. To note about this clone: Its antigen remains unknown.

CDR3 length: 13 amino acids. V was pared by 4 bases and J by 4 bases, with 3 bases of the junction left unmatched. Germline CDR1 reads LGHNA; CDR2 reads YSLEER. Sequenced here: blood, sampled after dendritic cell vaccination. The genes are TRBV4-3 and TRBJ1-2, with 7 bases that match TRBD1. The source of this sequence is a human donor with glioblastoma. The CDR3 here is CASSLGQSYGYTF. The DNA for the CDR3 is TGCGCCAGCAGCCTGGGACAGAGCTATGGCTACACCTTC.